This TCR beta chain stems from a study of identical twins. A universal primer site was created by template switching, with the cDNA bearing unique molecular identifiers. TCRdb re-derived calls from the 5' RACE reads in MiXCR, one entry per CDR3 protein. The sample yields 500,000 to 650,000 distinct CDR3 sequences, roughly 7.1% seen once. Study results and caveats: Models underpredicted monozygotic twin sharing of out-of-frame TCR alpha. The same donors were not followed; conclusions instead depended on cross-sectional statistical analysis. Out-of-frame beta sequences exhibited a weaker degree of excess twin sharing.

V dropped 3 bases and J dropped 0 bases, with 11 bases sitting between them. CDR1 and CDR2 from the germline V gene are DFQATT and SNEGSKA (reference sequence). The CDR3 is 14 residues long. This clonotype occurred many times. Its antigen is as yet unknown. The same data also went into a second study, on yellow fever vaccine responses in identical twins.

The TCR originated in a woman between 18 and 29 years old in good health. Sequences were obtained from PBMCs. The chain is built from TRBV20-1 and TRBJ1-1, with a tentative D call TRBD1 (6 bases). The CDR3: CSARPGEVNTEAFF. CDR3 DNA: TGCAGTGCTAGGCCAGGGGAAGTGAACACTGAAGCTTTCTTT.